What follows describes a single TCR beta chain. This clonotype has a handful of counts. Its specific antigen is unknown. No much larger clone exists at a distance of one base, and base qualities are not known. This sample stems from a study of blood T cells in healthy people across ages (dated by TCRdb to about 2015). Regarding the study in general: In model experiments, roughly one uniquely barcoded TCR beta cDNA molecule per two T cells was captured by template switching. The study measured age-related changes in TCR beta repertoire diversity using deep sequencing normalized with unique cDNA molecular identifiers. Donors were grouped into four age groups: young (average approximately 15 years), middle-aged (roughly 40), aged (around 66) and long-lived (around 80). To avoid experimental bias, donors of different ages were spread randomly across the sequencing lanes. Two additional independent replicas of 1 million unique cDNA reads from the same blood draw were analyzed for two donors (one aged 18 to 30 and one aged 80 or older). Broader findings and caveats from the paper: The long-lived group showed more naive CD4+ T cells, fewer expanded clones and increased TCR diversity than the aged group, suggesting age selection. Observed TCR beta diversity correlated strongly with the percentage of naive T cells measured by flow cytometry. Since profiling was done on bulk unsorted PBMCs, naive and antigen-experienced compartments could not be conclusively compared. Observed TCR beta diversity per million T cells fell roughly linearly with age, and a significant reduction was already apparent by age about 36. The CMV infection status of donors was not known, potentially confounding age-related changes in expanded clonotypes. Estimates of total diversity based on one million sequenced T cells were regarded as lower bounds and as underestimates.

The donors were 40 or so Caucasian individuals from Russia, aged 6 to 90 years, who were systemically healthy. Each donor gave ten milliliters of peripheral blood, collected into EDTA-treated Vacutainer tubes. PBMCs were isolated by Ficoll-Paque density-gradient centrifugation, with at least 6 million obtained per sample. Trizol reagent was used to extract total RNA from PBMCs, with at least 6 micrograms per sample. The percentages of naive CD45RAhigh/CD27high T cells were determined by flow cytometry on a PBMC aliquot from every donor. The CDR3 sequence holds 13 residues, the cysteine and phenylalanine included. Solely the CDR3 DNA is kept, with 39 bases framed from the first base. V is reduced by 6 bases and J by 3 bases, leaving a spacing of 10 bases between them. The germline V gene gives CDR1 as SGHTA and CDR2 as FQGNSA. The library was obtained by 5' RACE. Sequencing took place on an Illumina HiSeq 2500. A second PCR of about 6 to 12 cycles was run with a J-beta primer mix and a sample-barcoded 5' primer. A template-switch 5' adaptor carrying 12 random nucleotides introduced a unique molecular identifier onto each TCR beta cDNA molecule. Each sample yielded at least 2.5 million CDR3-containing paired-end reads. First-strand cDNA synthesis was performed from all RNA using the Mint cDNA synthesis kit, with priming by a TRBC-specific oligonucleotide. Following uracil-DNA glycosylase treatment, all cDNA underwent a first 18-cycle PCR with the universal primers M1SS and BC2_uni_R. In the authors' own workflow: For normalization, 1 million high-quality reads, each with a distinct molecular identifier, were randomly selected from each sample. Reads sharing molecular identifiers were discarded rather than binned into consensus sequences. MiTCR, set to a Q25 quality threshold and the strictest error-elimination algorithm, was used for CDR3 identification, clonotype clustering and error correction. A nonparametric unseen species model with Euler transformation was used to estimate lower-bound total TCR beta diversity. The public reads were run again by TCRdb, first through fastp at Q25 and then through MiXCR, and only productive beta chains were kept. Every CDR3 protein is listed once, alongside the most common genes and DNA of its rows. Here the V and J calls rest on TCRdb's processing, not on the authors' analysis. The sample table records 550,000 to 700,000 distinct CDR3 sequences; 25% to 30% of these occur just once. Together, the top ten hold less than 20% of the sample.

The specimen was blood. This TCR came from an older woman in good health. This chain joins TRBV7-2 to TRBJ2-3; matching of 5 bases hints at TRBD1 as the D gene. The CDR3 amino acid sequence is: CASSQGPTDTQYF. The nucleotide sequence reads as follows: TGTGCCAGCAGTCAGGGCCCTACAGATACGCAGTATTTT. Where the CDR3 stops, the reference TRBV7-2 and TRBJ2-3 genes take over; the full variable domain is GAGVSQSPSNKVTEKGKDVELRCDPISGHTALYWYRQSLGQGLEFLIYFQGNSAPDKSGLPSDRFSAERTGGSVSTLTIQRTQQEDSAVYLCASSQGPTDTQYFGPGTRLTVL.